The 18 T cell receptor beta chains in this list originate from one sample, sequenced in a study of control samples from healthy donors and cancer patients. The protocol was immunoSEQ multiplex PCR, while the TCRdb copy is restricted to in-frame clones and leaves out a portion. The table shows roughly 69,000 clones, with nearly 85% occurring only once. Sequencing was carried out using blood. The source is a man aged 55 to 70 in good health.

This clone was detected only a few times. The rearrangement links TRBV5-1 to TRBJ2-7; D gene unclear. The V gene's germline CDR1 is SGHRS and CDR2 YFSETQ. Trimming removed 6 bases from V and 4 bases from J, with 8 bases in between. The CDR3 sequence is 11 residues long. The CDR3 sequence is CASTDLYEQYF. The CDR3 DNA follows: TGCGCCAGCACAGATCTGTACGAGCAGTACTTC.

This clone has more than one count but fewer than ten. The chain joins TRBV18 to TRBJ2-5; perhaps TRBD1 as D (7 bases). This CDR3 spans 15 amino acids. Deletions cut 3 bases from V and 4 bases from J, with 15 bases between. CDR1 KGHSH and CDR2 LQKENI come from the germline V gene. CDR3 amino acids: CASSPRMEGAETQYF. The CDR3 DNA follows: TGTGCCAGCTCACCTAGGATGGAGGGGGCAGAGACCCAGTACTTC. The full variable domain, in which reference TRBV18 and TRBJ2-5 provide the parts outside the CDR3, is NAGVMQNPRHLVRRRGQEARLRCSPMKGHSHVYWYRQLPEEGLKFMVYLQKENIIDESGMPKERFSAEFPKEGPSILRIQQVVRGDSAAYFCASSPRMEGAETQYFGPGTRLLVL.

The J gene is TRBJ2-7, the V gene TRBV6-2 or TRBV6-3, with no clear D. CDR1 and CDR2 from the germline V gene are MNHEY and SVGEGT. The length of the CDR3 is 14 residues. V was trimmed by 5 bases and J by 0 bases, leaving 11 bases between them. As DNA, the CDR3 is TGTGCCAGCAGTGCTGACGTCCCCTCCTACGAGCAGTACTTC. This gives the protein CASSADVPSYEQYF.

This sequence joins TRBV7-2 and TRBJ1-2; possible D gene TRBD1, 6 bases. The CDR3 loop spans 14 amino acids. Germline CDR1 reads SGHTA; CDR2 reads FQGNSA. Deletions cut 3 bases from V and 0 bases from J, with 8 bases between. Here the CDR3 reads CASSLTGANYGYTF. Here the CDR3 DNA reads TGTGCCAGCAGCTTGACAGGAGCTAACTATGGCTACACCTTC.

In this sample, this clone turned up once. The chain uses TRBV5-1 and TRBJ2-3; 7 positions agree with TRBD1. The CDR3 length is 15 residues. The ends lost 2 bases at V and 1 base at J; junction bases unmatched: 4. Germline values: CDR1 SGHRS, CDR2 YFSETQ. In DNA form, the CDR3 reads TGCGCCAGCAGCTTTAGACAGGGAGGCACAGATACGCAGTATTTT. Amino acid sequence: CASSFRQGGTDTQYF.

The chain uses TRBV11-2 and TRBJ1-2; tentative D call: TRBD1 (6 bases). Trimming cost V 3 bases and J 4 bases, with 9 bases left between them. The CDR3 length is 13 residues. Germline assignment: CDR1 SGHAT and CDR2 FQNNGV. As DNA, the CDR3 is TGTGCCAGCAGCTTGGGGGGCCCCTATGGCTACACCTTC. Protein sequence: CASSLGGPYGYTF.

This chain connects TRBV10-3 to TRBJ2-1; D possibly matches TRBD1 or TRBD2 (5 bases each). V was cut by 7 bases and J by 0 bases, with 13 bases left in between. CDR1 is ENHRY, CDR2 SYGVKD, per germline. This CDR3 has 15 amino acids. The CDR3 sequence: CAIKGDASSYNEQFF. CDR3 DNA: TGTGCCATCAAAGGGGACGCTAGCTCCTACAATGAGCAGTTCTTC.

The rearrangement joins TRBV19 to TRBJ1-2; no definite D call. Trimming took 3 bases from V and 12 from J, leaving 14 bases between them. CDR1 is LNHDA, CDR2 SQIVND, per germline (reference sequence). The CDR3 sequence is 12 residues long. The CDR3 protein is CASSMVGAADTF. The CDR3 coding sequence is TGTGCCAGTAGTATGGTCGGCGCGGCGGACACCTTC. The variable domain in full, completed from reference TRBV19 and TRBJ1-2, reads DGGITQSPKYLFRKEGQNVTLSCEQNLNHDAMYWYRQDPGQGLRLIYYSQIVNDFQKGDIAEGYSVSREKKESFPLTVTSAQKNPTAFYLCASSMVGAADTFGSGTRLTVV.

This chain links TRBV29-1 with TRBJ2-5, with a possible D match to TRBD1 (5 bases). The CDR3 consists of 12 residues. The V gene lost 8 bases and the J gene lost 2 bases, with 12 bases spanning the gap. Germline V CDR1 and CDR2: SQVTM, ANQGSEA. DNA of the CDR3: TGCAGCCTAAGGACATTACAAGAGACCCAGTACTTC. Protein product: CSLRTLQETQYF.

CDR3 sequence reads: CASSHRGSTDTQYF. DNA of the CDR3: TGCGCCAGCAGCCACAGGGGTAGCACAGATACGCAGTATTTT. The V gene is TRBV4-3, the J gene TRBJ2-3; tentatively, D is TRBD1 (6 bases). This CDR3 is built from 14 residues. V was cut by 3 bases and J by 0 bases, with 7 bases left in between. Germline V gene lookup returns CDR1 LGHNA and CDR2 YSLEER.

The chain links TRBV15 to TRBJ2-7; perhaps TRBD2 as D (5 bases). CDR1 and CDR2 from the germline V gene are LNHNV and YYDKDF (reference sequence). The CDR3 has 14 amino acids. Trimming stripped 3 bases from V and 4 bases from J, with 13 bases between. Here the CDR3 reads CATSRGRLLYEQYF. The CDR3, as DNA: TGTGCCACCAGCAGGGGGAGATTATTATACGAGCAGTACTTC.

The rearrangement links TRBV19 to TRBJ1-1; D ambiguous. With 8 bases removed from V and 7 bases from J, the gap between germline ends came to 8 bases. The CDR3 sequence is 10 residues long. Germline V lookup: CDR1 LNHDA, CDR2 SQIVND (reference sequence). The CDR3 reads CASFTHEAFF. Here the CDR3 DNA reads TGTGCCAGTTTTACGCATGAAGCTTTCTTT.

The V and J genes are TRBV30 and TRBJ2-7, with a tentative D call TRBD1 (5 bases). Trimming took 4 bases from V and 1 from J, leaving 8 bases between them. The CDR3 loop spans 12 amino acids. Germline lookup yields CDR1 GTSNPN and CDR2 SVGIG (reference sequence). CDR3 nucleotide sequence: TGTGCCTGGACAGGGTCATCCTACGAGCAGTACTTC. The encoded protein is CAWTGSSYEQYF. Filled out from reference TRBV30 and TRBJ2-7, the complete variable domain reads SQTIHQWPATLVQPVGSPLSLECTVEGTSNPNLYWYRQAAGRGLQLLFYSVGIGQISSEVPQNLSASRPQDRQFILSSKKLLLSDSGFYLCAWTGSSYEQYFGPGTRLTVT.

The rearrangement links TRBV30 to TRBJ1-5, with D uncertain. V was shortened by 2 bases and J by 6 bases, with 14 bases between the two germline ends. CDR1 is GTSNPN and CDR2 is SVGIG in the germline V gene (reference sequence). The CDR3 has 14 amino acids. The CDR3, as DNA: TGTGCCTGGAGTCCCCGGGGAGGCGGTCAGCCCCAGCATTTT. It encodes CAWSPRGGGQPQHF.

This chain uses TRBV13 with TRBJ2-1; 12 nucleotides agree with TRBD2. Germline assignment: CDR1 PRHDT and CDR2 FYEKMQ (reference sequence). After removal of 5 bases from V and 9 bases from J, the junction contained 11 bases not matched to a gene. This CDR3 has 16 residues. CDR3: CASSPTGTSGLSEQFF. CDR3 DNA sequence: TGTGCCAGCAGCCCCACCGGGACTAGCGGGCTTAGTGAGCAGTTCTTC.

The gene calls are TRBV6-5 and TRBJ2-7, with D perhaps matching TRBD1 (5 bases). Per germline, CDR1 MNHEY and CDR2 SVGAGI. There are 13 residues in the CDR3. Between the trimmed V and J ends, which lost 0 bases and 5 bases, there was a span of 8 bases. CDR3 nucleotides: TGTGCCAGCAGTTACTCAGGCAGGGACGAGCAGTACTTC. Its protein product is CASSYSGRDEQYF.

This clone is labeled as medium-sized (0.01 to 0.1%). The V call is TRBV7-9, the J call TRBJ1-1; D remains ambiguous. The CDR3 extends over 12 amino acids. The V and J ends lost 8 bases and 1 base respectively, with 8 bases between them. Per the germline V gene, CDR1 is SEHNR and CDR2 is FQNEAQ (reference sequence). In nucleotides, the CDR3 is TGTGCCAGCCAGTGGGAGAACACTGAAGCTTTCTTT. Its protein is CASQWENTEAFF.

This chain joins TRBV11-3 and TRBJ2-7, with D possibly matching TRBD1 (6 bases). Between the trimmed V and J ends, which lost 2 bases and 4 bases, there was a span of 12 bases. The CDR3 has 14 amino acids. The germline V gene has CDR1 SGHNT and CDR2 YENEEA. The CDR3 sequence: CASSLSGGGYEQYF. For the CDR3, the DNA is TGTGCCAGCAGCTTAAGTGGGGGCGGATACGAGCAGTACTTC. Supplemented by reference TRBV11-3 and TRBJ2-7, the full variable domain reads EAGVVQSPRYKIIEKKQPVAFWCNPISGHNTLYWYLQNLGQGPELLIRYENEEAVDDSQLPKDRFSAERLKGVDSTLKIQPAELGDSAVYLCASSLSGGGYEQYFGPGTRLTVT.